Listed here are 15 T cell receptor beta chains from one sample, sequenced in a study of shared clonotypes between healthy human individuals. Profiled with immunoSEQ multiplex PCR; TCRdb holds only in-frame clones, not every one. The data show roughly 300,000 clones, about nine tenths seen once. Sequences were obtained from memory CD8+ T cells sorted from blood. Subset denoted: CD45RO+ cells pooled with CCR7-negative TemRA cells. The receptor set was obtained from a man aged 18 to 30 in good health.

The CDR3 loop is CAWSPRGGRAEAFF. The CDR3 nucleotides read TGTGCCTGGAGTCCCCGGGGGGGCAGGGCTGAAGCTTTCTTT. The chain combines TRBV30 with TRBJ1-1; D possibly corresponds to TRBD1 (6 bases). V lost 2 bases to trimming and J lost 6 bases, with 16 bases between them. Looked up from germline, CDR1 is GTSNPN and CDR2 is SVGIG (reference sequence). The CDR3 sequence is 14 residues long.

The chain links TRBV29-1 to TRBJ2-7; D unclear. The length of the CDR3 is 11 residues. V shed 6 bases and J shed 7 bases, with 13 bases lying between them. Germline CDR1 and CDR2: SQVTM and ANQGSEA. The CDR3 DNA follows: TGCAGCGTCCCTGGAGTAGGAGAGCAGTACTTC. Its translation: CSVPGVGEQYF.

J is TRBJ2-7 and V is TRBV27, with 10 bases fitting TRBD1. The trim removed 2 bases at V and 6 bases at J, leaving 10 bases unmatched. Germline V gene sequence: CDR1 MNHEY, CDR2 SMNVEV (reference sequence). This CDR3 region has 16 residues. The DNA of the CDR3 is TGTGCCAGCAGTTTAGGGACCGGGACAGGGGACCTCGAGCAGTACTTC. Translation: CASSLGTGTGDLEQYF.

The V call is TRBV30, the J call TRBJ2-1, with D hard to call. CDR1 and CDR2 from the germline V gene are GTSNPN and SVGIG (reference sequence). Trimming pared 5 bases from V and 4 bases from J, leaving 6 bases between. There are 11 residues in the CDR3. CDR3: CAWGFYNEQFF. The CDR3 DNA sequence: TGTGCCTGGGGTTTTTACAATGAGCAGTTCTTC.

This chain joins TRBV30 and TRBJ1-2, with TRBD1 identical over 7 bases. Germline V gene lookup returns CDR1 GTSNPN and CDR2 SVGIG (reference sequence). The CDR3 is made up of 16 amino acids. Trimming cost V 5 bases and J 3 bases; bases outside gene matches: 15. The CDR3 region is CAWENGQASGDYGYTF. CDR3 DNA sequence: TGTGCCTGGGAAAATGGACAGGCCAGCGGGGACTATGGCTACACCTTC.

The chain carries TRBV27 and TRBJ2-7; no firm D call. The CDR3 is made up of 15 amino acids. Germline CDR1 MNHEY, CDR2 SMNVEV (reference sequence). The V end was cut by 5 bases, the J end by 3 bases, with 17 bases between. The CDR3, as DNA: TGTGCCAGCAGTCCAGAGCCGGGCTCCCACTACGAGCAGTACTTC. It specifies CASSPEPGSHYEQYF.

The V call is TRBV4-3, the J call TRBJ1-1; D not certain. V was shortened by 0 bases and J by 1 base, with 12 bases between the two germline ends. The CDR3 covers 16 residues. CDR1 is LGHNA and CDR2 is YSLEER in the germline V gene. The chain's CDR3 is CASSQDLPIGNTEAFF. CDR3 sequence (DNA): TGCGCCAGCAGCCAAGATCTCCCCATTGGGAACACTGAAGCTTTCTTT.

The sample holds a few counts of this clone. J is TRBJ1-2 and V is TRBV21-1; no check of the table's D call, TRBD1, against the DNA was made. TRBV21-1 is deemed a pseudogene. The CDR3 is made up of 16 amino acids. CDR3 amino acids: CASSKRGNMEDYGYTF. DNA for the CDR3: TGTGCCAGCAGCAAAAGGGGTAACATGGAAGACTATGGCTACACCTTC.

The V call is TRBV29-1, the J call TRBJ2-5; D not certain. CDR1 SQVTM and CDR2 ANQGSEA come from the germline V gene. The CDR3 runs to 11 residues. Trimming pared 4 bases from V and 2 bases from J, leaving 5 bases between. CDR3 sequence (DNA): TGCAGCGTTGTACTGCAAGAGACCCAGTACTTC. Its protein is CSVVLQETQYF.

CDR3 sequence: CAATKPIGGYIQYF. In DNA form, the CDR3 reads TGTGCCGCAACAAAACCCATAGGGGGATACATTCAGTACTTC. The V and J genes are TRBV10-3 and TRBJ2-4; TRBD1 might be the D (6 bases). The CDR3 is 14 amino acids. Trimming shortened V by 11 bases and J by 8 bases, and 22 bases separated the two germline ends. Germline lookup yields CDR1 ENHRY and CDR2 SYGVKD.

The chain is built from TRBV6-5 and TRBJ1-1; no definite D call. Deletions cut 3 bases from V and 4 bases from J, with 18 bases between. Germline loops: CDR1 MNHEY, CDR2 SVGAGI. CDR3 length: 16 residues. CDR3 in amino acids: CASSYSDGSLFTEAFF. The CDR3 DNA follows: TGTGCCAGCAGTTATAGTGATGGGTCCCTATTCACTGAAGCTTTCTTT.

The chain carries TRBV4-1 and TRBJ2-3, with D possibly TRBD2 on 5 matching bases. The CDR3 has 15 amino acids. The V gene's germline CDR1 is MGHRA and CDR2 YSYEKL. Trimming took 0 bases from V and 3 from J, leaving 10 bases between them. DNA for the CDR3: TGCGCCAGCAGCCAAGATAGAGAGGGAACAGATACGCAGTATTTT. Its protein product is CASSQDREGTDTQYF.

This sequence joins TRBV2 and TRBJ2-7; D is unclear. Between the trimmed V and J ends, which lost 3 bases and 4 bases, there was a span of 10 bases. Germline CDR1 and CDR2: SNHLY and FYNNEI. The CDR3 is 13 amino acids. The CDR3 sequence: CASSDGEGYEQYF. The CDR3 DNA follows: TGTGCCAGCAGTGACGGTGAAGGGTACGAGCAGTACTTC.

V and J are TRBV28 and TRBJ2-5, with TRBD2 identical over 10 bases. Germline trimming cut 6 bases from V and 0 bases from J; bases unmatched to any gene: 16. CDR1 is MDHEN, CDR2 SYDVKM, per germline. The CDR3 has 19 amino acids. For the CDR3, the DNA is TGTGCCAGCAGCCTACCTACTAGCGGGGAGACACCGTACCAAGAGACCCAGTACTTC. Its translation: CASSLPTSGETPYQETQYF.

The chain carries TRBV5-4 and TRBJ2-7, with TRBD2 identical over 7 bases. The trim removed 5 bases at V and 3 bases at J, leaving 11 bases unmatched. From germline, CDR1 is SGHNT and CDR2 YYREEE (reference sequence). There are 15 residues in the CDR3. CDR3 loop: CASSMNPGLLYEQYF. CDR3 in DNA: TGTGCCAGCAGTATGAACCCGGGACTACTCTACGAGCAGTACTTC.